This TCR beta chain emerged from a study of cytomegalovirus exposure and HLA in healthy donors (dated by TCRdb to 2016 to 2017). About the investigation overall: In an earlier analysis of 450 to 750 of the donors, roughly 300 Gb of sequence data and 90 million to 120 million unique TCR beta sequences from some 170 million T cells were reported. Roughly 320 gigabases of sequencing data and 91 million or so unique TCR sequences made up an early release that covered around 640 HLA-typed donors. Of the roughly 410 genotyped donors, less than 85% were placed in the genetic ancestry cluster associated with self-reported Caucasian donors. The study aimed to test whether signatures of past pathogen exposure could be identified by cataloging public T cell receptors. The study used immunosequencing to profile the T cell repertoires of approximately 690 subjects and linked those repertoires to cytomegalovirus serostatus. In addition to the first cohort of 666 subjects, a separate validation cohort of 100 to 150 different subjects was used. To predict cytomegalovirus infection status, the study brought together high-throughput TCR immunosequencing, statistical association of individual TCRs with disease status, and machine learning. To study patterns of TCR occurrence, a later analysis re-analyzed previously published TCR beta repertoires from several hundred donors and added high-resolution HLA genotyping. Rather than drawing on any new phenotypic data, the later analysis identified candidate immune exposures from TCR beta sequences and the way those sequences occurred across donors. In an earlier analysis of over 550 of the donors, high-throughput TCR beta sequencing was used to judge whether each TCR beta V gene segment behaved as functional or pseudogenic. Donor age, sex, ethnicity and CMV serostatus were compiled together with the repertoire data. In a later genetic analysis, genome-wide SNP genotypes for 398 of the 666 donors were used, and that subset was treated as a discovery cohort. All discovery cohort repertoires had been generated using a single sequencing platform. HLA typing included class I and class II loci at four-digit resolution. The number of typed donors differed by locus: roughly 629-630 for A, B, C, DRB1 and DQB1; roughly 510 for DQA1; fewer than 610 for DPA1; and roughly 450 for DPB1. Roughly 5 DR-DQ haplotypes were handled as single units for association and clustering, since linkage in the cohort was strong. Across under 500 genotyped donors of the cohort, an average of about 250,000 unique TCR beta nucleotide sequences per donor were sequenced, and around 19% of those sequences were non-productive.

There are 18 amino acids in the CDR3, from cysteine to phenylalanine inclusive. CDR3 DNA only is kept here, 54 bases in frame from base 1. After removal of 10 bases from V and 4 bases from J, the junction retains 16 bases not matched to a gene. Looking up the germline V gene (reference sequence) yields CDR1 MNHEY and CDR2 SMNVEV. Library method: the immunoSEQ multiplex PCR assay. The multiplex PCR relied on a mix of 60 forward primers for TCR Vbeta segments and 13 reverse primers for TCR Jbeta segments. The CDR3 region of rearranged TCR beta genes was amplified from genomic DNA with a multiplex PCR assay. On the Illumina HiSeq System, the amplified TCR beta libraries were sequenced as 87-base-pair reads. The paper's processing steps were these. A later analysis counted about 80 million unique TCR beta chains across the approximately 700 repertoires, and some 11 million of these chains were shared by at least two donors. Raw reads were error-corrected and collapsed into unique sequences with a nearest-neighbor algorithm that merged closely related sequences to remove PCR and sequencing errors. CDR3 sequences were aligned to IMGT reference sequences to assign V, D and J gene segments. For a sequence to be retained, a match of at least six nucleotides to both a V gene segment and a J gene segment was required. Rearrangements were classified as productive when the CDR3 lacked stop codons and remained in frame with V and J, and all other rearrangements were classified as non-productive. Following IMGT convention, CDR3 was defined as the stretch from the second conserved V-encoded cysteine up to the conserved J-encoded phenylalanine. The earlier analysis of roughly 590 of the donors excluded sequences that lacked an unambiguous match to a single V gene segment. In an earlier analysis of approximately 550 of the donors, V segments were called functional above 56.7% productive rearrangements and were called segregating when the between-donor standard deviation exceeded 5%. A statistical classification framework was built to diagnose cytomegalovirus status from the catalog of TCR beta chain sequences. V and J gene assignment, in a later analysis, came from comparing TCR nucleotide sequences with IMGT/GENE-DB human TR gene sequences. A later analysis assigned CDR3 sequences and most-parsimonious VDJ recombination scenarios with the TCRdist pipeline. In a later analysis, every TCR beta chain was defined by the combination of its CDR3 amino acid sequence and its V-gene family, and reads without a unique V-gene family were dropped. As a way to deal with suspected cross-contamination and a sequencing artifact, a later analysis dropped approximately 590 nucleotide sequences that were highly shared and had low generation probability. In a later analysis, a clonal expansion index for each public chain was calculated from normalized within-repertoire ranks of inferred template counts. In a later analysis, generation probabilities were computed with a VDJ recombination model fitted to out-of-frame rearrangements, and the resulting probabilities were checked against IGoR. A later analysis scored TCR-TCR, TCR-HLA and TCR-CMV co-occurrence with hypergeometric tests, applying a repertoire-size bias correction to TCR pairs. To estimate false discovery rates, a later analysis permuted the HLA or CMV assignments 20 times. In a later analysis, co-occurring TCRs were grouped using DBSCAN, with TCRdist sequence similarity added in when clustering inside HLA-allele-positive subsets. For co-occurrence clustering, repertoires with fewer than 30,000 or more than 120,000 public chains were excluded, along with four to six repertoires with anomalous nucleotide sharing. TCRdb limited this immuneACCESS table to in-frame rearrangements with V and J called. A share of clones is missing; checked studies link under half to unresolved V genes, and the rest is unexplained. Clone size and the V and J calls come from that table; the DNA yielded D and trimming. This sample has approximately 150,000 clones in its table, and 77% of those were observed once. The ten largest clones represent roughly 1.4% of the sample.

Remarks on this clone: Its antigen is not yet known. No clone much larger than this one lies a single base away; base qualities are absent.

The cohort was made up of 650 to 700 healthy bone marrow donors. At the time of sampling, every cohort member was nominally healthy, though immune exposures that went unrecorded were likely present. The donor tested CMV seropositive and was one of the 289 seropositive cohort members. A peripheral blood sample was collected from each donor, and TCR beta sequencing was performed on peripheral blood mononuclear cells. Genomic DNA extraction from the blood cell samples was performed with the Qiagen DNeasy Blood Extraction Kit. Broader findings and caveats from the paper: The 87-base-pair reads could not distinguish some IMGT-functional V segments, including TRBV6-2 and TRBV6-3, so those segments were excluded. Most TCR sequences were observed very rarely across donors, whereas some public TCRs were present in many individuals. V-gene and J-gene trimming of TCR beta chains was associated with a missense DCLRE1C variant in a later genetic analysis, and the association was replicated in an independent cohort. Because HLA typing was unavailable for some donors at each locus, only the typed subset was used in association tests. According to a later genetic analysis, donors in an Asian-associated ancestry cluster had fewer N-insertions in productive TCRs than the approximately 710-donor mean. The only immune exposure information available for the cohort was CMV serostatus. Seventeen rarely observed V segments, including chromosome 9 orphons, were excluded from the earlier analysis of several hundred of the donors because counts were too low. It was suggested by the authors that the approach could potentially be generalized to other disease states and immunological phenotypes. A further reported finding was that TCR beta sequences accurately predicted the HLA-A and HLA-B alleles for most subjects in the first cohort. A group of highly shared sequence variants was considered likely to be a technical artifact of the sequencing pipeline. Assigning TCR associations to individual alleles was difficult when HLA alleles, especially DR and DQ, strongly co-occurred. This cohort had only TCR beta chains sequenced, and the lack of alpha or paired-chain data limited which features could be detected. An earlier analysis of approximately 590 of the donors showed that most TCR beta V segments appeared in productive rearrangements either about 90% or about 30% of the time, which broadly matched IMGT annotations. Presence/absence analyses assumed roughly uniform sequencing depth across donors, an assumption that may not hold. The classifier was reported to diagnose cytomegalovirus status with high specificity and sensitivity in both the original and validation cohorts. According to a later analysis, most CMV-associated TCR beta chains appeared to be HLA-restricted, and the HLA associations seemed to be driven largely by CMV exposure. According to a later analysis, TCR association rates differed among HLA loci, with DRB1 alleles showing the most associated TCRs and HLA-C alleles showing the fewest. Compared with equally common non-associated chains, HLA-associated TCR beta chains in a later analysis were more clonally expanded and had lower generation probabilities. According to a later analysis, parvovirus B19, influenza, CMV and Epstein-Barr virus appeared linked to several top co-occurrence clusters. In the study, 164 TCR beta chains were listed as associated with cytomegalovirus. In vitro tests confirmed that a few of the cytomegalovirus-associated TCR beta chains recognize cytomegalovirus antigens. Correlated functional status among segregating V segments might be attributable to linkage disequilibrium, but an unknown experimental factor could not be ruled out. At a false discovery rate of 0.05, a later analysis linked 15,000 to 20,000 TCR beta sequences to specific HLA alleles.

The chain is made from TRBV27 and TRBJ2-1, and TRBD2 aligns with 13 junction nucleotides. The specimen sequenced was PBMCs. The sequence derives from a woman younger than 45 in good health and CMV-seropositive. CDR3 reads: CATATGGLAGARYNEQFF. The nucleotides read TGTGCCACAGCTACGGGCGGACTAGCGGGGGCACGATACAATGAGCAGTTCTTC.